This TCR beta chain was identified during a study of shared clonotypes between healthy human individuals. This clone was found once. CD45RO-negative, CCR7-selected cells formed the naive CD8 fraction, which excluded terminally differentiated effector memory CD45RA+ cells. TCRdb keeps only in-frame clones here, not all; method: immunoSEQ multiplex PCR. The data show about 1.9 million clones, with 93% seen just once and about 1.6% held by the top ten. The CDR3 is made up of 18 amino acids. Per the germline V gene, CDR1 is SEHNR and CDR2 is FQNEAQ (reference sequence). V was clipped by 5 bases and J by 2 bases; unmatched bases: 11.

Sequencing was performed on naive CD8+ T cells from PBMCs. This chain joins TRBV7-9 and TRBJ2-2, with TRBD2 identical over 10 bases. This clonotype originated in a man younger than 35 in good health. Some clones in this sample may be carry-over from other donors' samples. Written as DNA, the CDR3 is TGTGCCAGCAGCCCCCCCCGGGGACTAGCGACCAACACCGGGGAGCTGTTTTTT. This encodes CASSPPRGLATNTGELFF. Using reference TRBV7-9 and TRBJ2-2 for the parts outside the CDR3, the full variable domain is DTGVSQNPRHKITKRGQNVTFRCDPISEHNRLYWYRQTLGQGPEFLTYFQNEAQLEKSRLLSDRFSAERPKGSFSTLEIQRTEQGDSAMYLCASSPPRGLATNTGELFFGEGSRLTVL.